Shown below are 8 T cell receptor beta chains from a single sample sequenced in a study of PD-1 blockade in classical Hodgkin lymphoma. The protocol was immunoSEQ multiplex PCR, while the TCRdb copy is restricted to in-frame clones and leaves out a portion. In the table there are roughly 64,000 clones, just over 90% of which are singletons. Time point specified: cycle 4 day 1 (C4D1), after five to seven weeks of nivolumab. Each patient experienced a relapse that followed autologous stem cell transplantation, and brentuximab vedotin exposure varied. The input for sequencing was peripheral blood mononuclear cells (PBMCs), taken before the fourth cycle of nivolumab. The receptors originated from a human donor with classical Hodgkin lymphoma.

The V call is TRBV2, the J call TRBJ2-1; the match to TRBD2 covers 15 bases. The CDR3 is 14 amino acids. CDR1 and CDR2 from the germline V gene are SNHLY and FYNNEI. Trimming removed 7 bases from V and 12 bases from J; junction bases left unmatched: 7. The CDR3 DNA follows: TGTGCCAGCAAGCAGCGGGGACTAGCGGGGGGGCAGTTCTTC. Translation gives CASKQRGLAGGQFF.

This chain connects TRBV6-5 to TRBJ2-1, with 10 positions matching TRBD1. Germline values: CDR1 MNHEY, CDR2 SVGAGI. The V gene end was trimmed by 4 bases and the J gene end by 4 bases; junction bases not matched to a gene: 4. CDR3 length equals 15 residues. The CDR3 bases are TGTGCCAGCAGTTCGACAGGGGGCAGGTACAATGAGCAGTTCTTC. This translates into CASSSTGGRYNEQFF.

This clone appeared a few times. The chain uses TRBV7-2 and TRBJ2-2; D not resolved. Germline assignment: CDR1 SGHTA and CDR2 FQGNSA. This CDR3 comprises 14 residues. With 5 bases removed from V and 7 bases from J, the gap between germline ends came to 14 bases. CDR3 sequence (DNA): TGTGCCAGCAGCCCGTCGTTAGGGTACGGGGAGCTGTTTTTT. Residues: CASSPSLGYGELFF.

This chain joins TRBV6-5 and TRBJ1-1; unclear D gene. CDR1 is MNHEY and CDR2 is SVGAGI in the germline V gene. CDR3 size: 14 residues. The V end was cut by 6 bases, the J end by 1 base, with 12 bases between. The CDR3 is CASSLDWKNTEAFF. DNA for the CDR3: TGTGCCAGCAGCCTGGACTGGAAGAACACTGAAGCTTTCTTT.

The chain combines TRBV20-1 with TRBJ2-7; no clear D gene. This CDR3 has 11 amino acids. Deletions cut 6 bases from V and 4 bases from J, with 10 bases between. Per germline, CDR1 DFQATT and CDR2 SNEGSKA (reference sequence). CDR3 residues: CSAGKDYEQYF. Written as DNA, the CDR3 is TGCAGTGCGGGTAAGGATTACGAGCAGTACTTC.

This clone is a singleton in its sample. CDR3 in amino acids: CASSLARGTDTQYF. The CDR3 nucleotides read TGTGCCAGCAGCTTGGCTAGGGGCACAGATACGCAGTATTTT. The rearrangement joins TRBV11-2 to TRBJ2-3; D is unclear. Germline CDR1 and CDR2: SGHAT and FQNNGV. V dropped 3 bases and J dropped 1 base, with 8 bases sitting between them. The length of the CDR3 is 14 residues.

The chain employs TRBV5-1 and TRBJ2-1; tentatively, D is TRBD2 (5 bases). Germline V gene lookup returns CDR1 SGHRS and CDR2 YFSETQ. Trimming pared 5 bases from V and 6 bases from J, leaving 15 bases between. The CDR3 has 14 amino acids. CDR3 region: CASSWGVGLNEQFF. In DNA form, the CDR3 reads TGCGCCAGCAGTTGGGGAGTAGGGCTCAATGAGCAGTTCTTC.

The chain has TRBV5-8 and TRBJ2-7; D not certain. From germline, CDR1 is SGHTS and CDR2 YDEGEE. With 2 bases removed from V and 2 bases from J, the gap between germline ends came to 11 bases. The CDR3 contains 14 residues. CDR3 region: CASSFREIPYEQYF. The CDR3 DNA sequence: TGTGCCAGCAGCTTTCGAGAAATCCCCTACGAGCAGTACTTC.